The 32 T cell receptor beta chains listed next were all sequenced from one sample in a study of blood T cell repertoires in COVID-19. Clones were read by immunoSEQ multiplex PCR, and TCRdb kept only the in-frame ones, dropping some. This sample carries fewer than 200,000 clones, around four fifths of them seen once, and the ten largest clones take roughly 8.4%. Sequencing used peripheral blood. The receptors stem from an elderly woman with COVID-19, enrolled during active disease.

This clone has ten or more counts. This rearrangement joins TRBV5-1 to TRBJ1-2; D may be TRBD1 (6 bases). The CDR3 runs to 15 residues. The germline V and J ends were trimmed by 6 bases and 0 bases, with 15 bases remaining between them. The germline gives CDR1 SGHRS, CDR2 YFSETQ. The CDR3 coding sequence is TGCGCCAGCACCCAGGAGGACAGAGCTAACTATGGCTACACCTTC. Amino acids: CASTQEDRANYGYTF.

This chain uses TRBV28 with TRBJ2-1, with 9 bases identical to TRBD2. Germline V gene lookup returns CDR1 MDHEN and CDR2 SYDVKM. Germline trimming cut 6 bases from V and 10 bases from J; bases unmatched to any gene: 13. This CDR3 region has 15 residues. In nucleotides, the CDR3 is TGTGCCAGCAGACCCCCGGGACTAGCTACTTCAGAGCAGTTCTTC. Protein sequence: CASRPPGLATSEQFF. The variable domain in full, with the rest retrieved from reference TRBV28 and TRBJ2-1, is DVKVTQSSRYLVKRTGEKVFLECVQDMDHENMFWYRQDPGLGLRLIYFSYDVKMKEKGDIPEGYSVSREKKERFSLILESASTNQTSMYLCASRPPGLATSEQFFGPGTRLTVL.

V gene TRBV5-6 combines with J gene TRBJ1-2; D is possibly TRBD1 (6 bases). Trimming pared 4 bases from V and 8 bases from J, leaving 12 bases between. The CDR3 is 12 amino acids. Germline CDR1 and CDR2: SGHDT and YYEEEE. The DNA of the CDR3 is TGTGCCAGCAGCATACCAGGGGCCGGCTACACCTTC. Translated, it gives CASSIPGAGYTF.

This chain uses TRBV5-1 with TRBJ2-3, with a possible D match to TRBD2 (6 bases). CDR1 and CDR2 from the germline V gene are SGHRS and YFSETQ. There are 15 residues in the CDR3. Between the trimmed V and J ends, which lost 0 bases and 6 bases, there was a span of 14 bases. CDR3 amino acids: CASSLGDSAVDTQYF. The DNA for the CDR3 is TGCGCCAGCAGCTTGGGGGACTCGGCCGTCGATACGCAGTATTTT.

The genes are TRBV28 and TRBJ2-3, with 8 bases fitting TRBD1. The CDR3 covers 13 residues. Trimming at V came to 9 bases and at J to 2 bases, leaving 4 bases not matched to a gene. Germline CDR1 and CDR2: MDHEN and SYDVKM. The CDR3 spells CASYRGTTDTQYF. The DNA of the CDR3 is TGTGCCAGTTACAGGGGGACCACAGATACGCAGTATTTT.

This sequence joins TRBV9 and TRBJ2-2; TRBD2 matches at 8 bases. This CDR3 has 16 residues. V lost 0 bases and J lost 3; bases outside the gene matches: 4. Per the germline V gene, CDR1 is SGDLS and CDR2 is YYNGEE. CDR3 amino acids: CASSVDGRADTGELFF. The CDR3 nucleotides are TGTGCCAGCAGCGTAGACGGGAGGGCCGACACCGGGGAGCTGTTTTTT.

The sample holds one count of this clone. V and J are TRBV29-1 and TRBJ2-7; D is undetermined. The CDR3 is made up of 13 amino acids. CDR1 and CDR2 from the germline V gene are SQVTM and ANQGSEA. Deletions cut 4 bases from V and 3 bases from J, with 13 bases between. CDR3 nucleotide sequence: TGCAGCGTTGCCGCGTTCGCCAACTACGAGCAGTACTTC. This codes for CSVAAFANYEQYF.

V and J are TRBV5-1 and TRBJ1-4; TRBD1 agrees at 10 bases. Germline V gives CDR1 SGHRS, CDR2 YFSETQ. The CDR3 runs 16 residues. V lost 5 bases, J lost 0 bases, and 4 bases stayed unmatched. The CDR3 nucleotides are TGCGCCAGCAGGTCCGGGACAGGGGCAACTAATGAAAAACTGTTTTTT. Translating it yields CASRSGTGATNEKLFF.

The chain links TRBV7-3 to TRBJ1-2, with 7 bases fitting TRBD1. Germline V lookup: CDR1 SGHTA, CDR2 FQGTGA. The CDR3 runs to 13 residues. V shed 5 bases, J shed 8 bases, and the junction held 8 bases outside the gene matches. CDR3 amino acids: CASSRTGGLGYTF. CDR3 nucleotide sequence: TGTGCCAGCAGCCGGACAGGTGGTTTAGGCTACACCTTC.

There are a few counts of this clone. The chain has TRBV11-2 and TRBJ2-7; D unclear. This CDR3 has 11 amino acids. CDR1 and CDR2 from the germline V gene are SGHAT and FQNNGV. V lost 4 bases, J lost 3 bases, and 4 bases lay in between. The CDR3 region has the DNA TGTGCCAGCAGCTACTACTACGAGCAGTACTTC. This encodes CASSYYYEQYF.

Notes on this clone: The same CDR3 is also encoded by other DNA sequences in this sample. This chain joins TRBV5-1 and TRBJ2-2; possible D gene TRBD1, 6 bases. The CDR3 spans 13 residues. Germline V gives CDR1 SGHRS, CDR2 YFSETQ. V dropped 3 bases and J dropped 5 bases, with 8 bases sitting between them. The CDR3 loop reads CASSSQGTGELFF. The CDR3 DNA follows: TGCGCCAGCAGCTCCCAGGGGACCGGGGAGCTGTTTTTT.

This chain uses TRBV10-3 with TRBJ2-1, with 9 nucleotides matching TRBD2. The CDR3 consists of 15 residues. Germline V CDR1 and CDR2: ENHRY, SYGVKD. Losses at the gene ends were 8 bases for V and 8 bases for J; bases not matched to a gene: 13. CDR3: CAIADGLAGTDEQFF. CDR3 DNA sequence: TGTGCCATCGCGGATGGGCTAGCGGGAACCGATGAGCAGTTCTTC.

This clone was seen more than once but under ten times. The chain couples TRBV5-1 to TRBJ1-1, with D hard to call. Looked up from germline, CDR1 is SGHRS and CDR2 is YFSETQ. Trimming stripped 7 bases from V and 5 bases from J, with 18 bases between. The CDR3 totals 14 residues. This CDR3 reads CASSPLPGWTEAFF. DNA of the CDR3: TGCGCCAGCTCGCCCCTCCCGGGGTGGACTGAAGCTTTCTTT. The full variable domain, its missing parts supplied by reference TRBV5-1 and TRBJ1-1, is KAGVTQTPRYLIKTRGQQVTLSCSPISGHRSVSWYQQTPGQGLQFLFEYFSETQRNKGNFPGRFSGRQFSNSRSEMNVSTLELGDSALYLCASSPLPGWTEAFFGQGTRLTVV.

This clone was seen repeatedly, ten times or more. The chain recombines TRBV10-1 with TRBJ2-2; 12 nucleotides match TRBD2. The CDR3 length is 15 residues. The junction had 3 bases not matched to a gene; V was cut back by 6 bases and J by 4 bases. Looked up from germline, CDR1 is WNHNN and CDR2 is SYGVQD (reference sequence). The CDR3 region is CASSPGLAGTGELFF. As DNA, the CDR3 is TGCGCCAGCAGCCCGGGACTAGCGGGCACCGGGGAGCTGTTTTTT.

This CDR3 reads CASSSQGPNTEAFF. CDR3 sequence (DNA): TGCGCCAGCAGCTCACAGGGTCCGAACACTGAAGCTTTCTTT. V is TRBV5-1 and J is TRBJ1-1; tentatively, D is TRBD1 (6 bases). The germline V gene encodes CDR1 SGHRS and CDR2 YFSETQ. The CDR3 is 14 residues long. With 3 bases removed from V and 1 base from J, the gap between germline ends came to 10 bases.

The genes are TRBV7-2 and TRBJ2-3, with 7 bases fitting TRBD1. The germline V gene has CDR1 SGHTA and CDR2 FQGNSA. The junction had 10 bases not matched to a gene; V was cut back by 5 bases and J by 8 bases. The CDR3 has 14 residues. CDR3 amino acids: CASSQDRWTVTQYF. The CDR3 DNA follows: TGTGCCAGCAGCCAGGACAGGTGGACGGTTACGCAGTATTTT.

The rearrangement links TRBV9 to TRBJ1-3; D perhaps matches TRBD1 (5 bases). Looked up from germline, CDR1 is SGDLS and CDR2 is YYNGEE. The CDR3 extends over 15 amino acids. The germline V and J ends were trimmed by 0 bases and 4 bases, with 11 bases remaining between them. DNA for the CDR3: TGTGCCAGCAGCGTAGGCGGGACGATAGGAAACACCATATATTTT. It encodes CASSVGGTIGNTIYF.

V and J are TRBV28 and TRBJ2-4, with 10 bases identical to TRBD1. CDR1 MDHEN and CDR2 SYDVKM come from the germline V gene. This CDR3 is 15 amino acids long. Trimming cost V 4 bases and J 7 bases; bases outside gene matches: 7. Here the CDR3 reads CASSSPTGGMNIQYF. The CDR3 DNA sequence: TGTGCCAGCAGTTCGCCGACAGGGGGCATGAACATTCAGTACTTC. Looking up the rest from reference TRBV28 and TRBJ2-4 gives the full variable domain: DVKVTQSSRYLVKRTGEKVFLECVQDMDHENMFWYRQDPGLGLRLIYFSYDVKMKEKGDIPEGYSVSREKKERFSLILESASTNQTSMYLCASSSPTGGMNIQYFGAGTRLSVL.

This chain joins TRBV2 and TRBJ1-2; tentatively, D is TRBD1 (5 bases). Germline V gene lookup returns CDR1 SNHLY and CDR2 FYNNEI. The CDR3 extends over 13 amino acids. Trimming took off 6 bases at V and 7 bases at J, with 15 bases between the two ends. In DNA, the CDR3 is TGTGCCAGCAGCCCCAACGAGGGACTTGGCTACACCTTC. Its translation is CASSPNEGLGYTF.

This chain joins TRBV20-1 and TRBJ2-7; unclear D gene. Per germline, CDR1 DFQATT and CDR2 SNEGSKA (reference sequence). CDR3 length equals 11 residues. V was pared by 3 bases and J by 4 bases, with 7 bases between. The CDR3 reads CSAREQYEQYF. CDR3 DNA sequence: TGCAGTGCTAGGGAACAGTACGAGCAGTACTTC.

The V and J genes are TRBV6-6 and TRBJ2-3, with D possibly being TRBD2 (5 bases). This CDR3 region has 15 residues. Germline values: CDR1 MNHNY, CDR2 SVGAGI (reference sequence). V was trimmed by 6 bases and J by 1 base, leaving 14 bases between them. CDR3 nucleotides: TGTGCCAGCAGAGCATCCCTTAGCGGCACAGATACGCAGTATTTT. This encodes CASRASLSGTDTQYF.

The rearrangement joins TRBV19 to TRBJ1-1; D is perhaps TRBD1 (5 bases). V lost 4 bases, J lost 10 bases, and 13 bases lay in between. The CDR3 loop spans 12 amino acids. Germline V gives CDR1 LNHDA, CDR2 SQIVND (reference sequence). The CDR3 bases are TGTGCCAGTAGTAAAAGGGGTGGCGGAGCTTTCTTT. Amino acids: CASSKRGGGAFF.

The table lists this clone with a count of one. The V call is TRBV18, the J call TRBJ1-4; a weak D match, TRBD1 (6 bases). V was pared by 5 bases and J by 0 bases, with 13 bases between. The CDR3 runs 16 residues. Germline lookup yields CDR1 KGHSH and CDR2 LQKENI. The CDR3 DNA reads as TGTGCCAGCTCATCCCTGGGGGCAACAACTAATGAAAAACTGTTTTTT. Translating gives CASSSLGATTNEKLFF. The variable domain in full, completed from reference TRBV18 and TRBJ1-4, reads NAGVMQNPRHLVRRRGQEARLRCSPMKGHSHVYWYRQLPEEGLKFMVYLQKENIIDESGMPKERFSAEFPKEGPSILRIQQVVRGDSAAYFCASSSLGATTNEKLFFGSGTQLSVL.

The chain employs TRBV5-1 and TRBJ1-1; the match to TRBD1 covers 8 bases. CDR1 and CDR2 from the germline V gene are SGHRS and YFSETQ. The CDR3 consists of 16 residues. J lost 0 bases, V lost 0 bases, and 4 bases had no gene match. The CDR3 sequence is CASSLGQGALNTEAFF. In nucleotides, the CDR3 is TGCGCCAGCAGCTTGGGGCAGGGGGCTTTGAACACTGAAGCTTTCTTT.

V is TRBV7-8 and J is TRBJ2-3; 16 bases map to TRBD2. Unmatched junction bases numbered 3, after V lost 5 bases and J lost 4 bases. CDR1 is SGHVS and CDR2 is FQNEAQ in the germline V gene. There are 16 residues in the CDR3. CDR3 protein: CASSGGTSGRADTQYF. The CDR3 DNA reads TGTGCCAGCAGCGGCGGGACTAGCGGGAGGGCAGATACGCAGTATTTT.

The rearrangement uses TRBV27 and TRBJ1-6, with 8 bases that match TRBD1. CDR3 size: 16 residues. After removal of 2 bases from V and 6 bases from J, the junction contained 6 bases not matched to a gene. Germline V gives CDR1 MNHEY, CDR2 SMNVEV (reference sequence). DNA for the CDR3: TGTGCCAGCAGTTTAACCCGGACAGGGAGTAATTCACCCCTCCACTTT. It yields the protein CASSLTRTGSNSPLHF.

As concerns this clone: The junction and the germline gene differ at one end; a read error may be behind it. The genes are TRBV6-1 and TRBJ1-1; TRBD1 matches at 8 bases. There are 14 residues in the CDR3. Germline CDR1 is MNHNS and CDR2 is SASEGT. The CDR3 reads CASREDRGHTEAFF. The CDR3 bases are TGTGCCAGCAGGGAAGACAGGGGACACACTGAAGCTTTCTTT.

The rearrangement links TRBV5-1 to TRBJ2-7; no clear D gene. The CDR3 is 12 residues long. Trimming stripped 6 bases from V and 0 bases from J, with 7 bases between. The germline V gene encodes CDR1 SGHRS and CDR2 YFSETQ. CDR3 in amino acids: CASKRDSYEQYF. The CDR3 nucleotides read TGCGCCAGCAAGAGAGACTCCTACGAGCAGTACTTC.

CDR3 sequence: CATKDSGSYEQYF. CDR3 DNA sequence: TGTGCCACTAAGGACAGTGGGTCGTACGAGCAGTACTTC. The chain couples TRBV6-6 to TRBJ2-7; D is perhaps TRBD1 (6 bases). The CDR3 totals 13 residues. Germline V gene data show CDR1 as MNHNY and CDR2 as SVGAGI (reference sequence). V lost 10 bases, J lost 4 bases, and 17 bases lay in between.

The chain joins TRBV3-1 (or the pseudogene TRBV3-2) to TRBJ1-5; TRBD1 aligns across 8 bases. CDR3 size: 18 residues. Per the germline V gene, CDR1 is LGHDT and CDR2 is YNNKEL (reference sequence). Trimming cost V 5 bases and J 4 bases; bases outside gene matches: 16. The CDR3 nucleotides read TGTGCCAGCAGCGCTTCGGGTGGACGGACAGGGCGGAATCAGCCCCAGCATTTT. It encodes CASSASGGRTGRNQPQHF.

The chain has TRBV5-1 and TRBJ1-4, with D possibly TRBD1 on 6 matching bases. V lost 5 bases and J 0 bases, leaving 14 bases between the germline ends. The germline V gene encodes CDR1 SGHRS and CDR2 YFSETQ. This CDR3 contains 16 residues. DNA of the CDR3: TGCGCCAGCAGGTCCGGGGCAGGGGCAACTAATGAAAAACTGTTTTTT. It encodes CASRSGAGATNEKLFF.

The rearrangement uses TRBV6-5 and TRBJ1-4; D is undetermined. CDR1 MNHEY and CDR2 SVGAGI come from the germline V gene. The CDR3 length is 14 residues. V shed 6 bases and J shed 7 bases, with 15 bases lying between them. The CDR3 reads CASSSGGVVEKLFF. The CDR3 DNA reads TGTGCCAGCAGCTCCGGCGGGGTTGTTGAAAAACTGTTTTTT.